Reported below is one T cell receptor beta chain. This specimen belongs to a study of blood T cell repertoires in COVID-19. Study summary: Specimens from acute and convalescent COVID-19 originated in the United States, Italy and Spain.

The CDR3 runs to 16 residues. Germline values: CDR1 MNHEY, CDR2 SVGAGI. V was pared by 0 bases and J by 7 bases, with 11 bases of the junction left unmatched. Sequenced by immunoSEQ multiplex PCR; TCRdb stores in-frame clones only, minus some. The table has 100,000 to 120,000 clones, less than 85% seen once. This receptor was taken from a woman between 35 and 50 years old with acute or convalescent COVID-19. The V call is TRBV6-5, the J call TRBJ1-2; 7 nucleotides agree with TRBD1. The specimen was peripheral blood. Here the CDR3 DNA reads TGTGCCAGCAGTTACTCTCTTACACAGGGGTCGGGTGGCTACACCTTC. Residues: CASSYSLTQGSGGYTF.